These 21 T cell receptor beta chains share one sample of origin, sequenced in a study of regulatory T cells in long-lasting Graves disease. Relying on iRepertoire HTBI primers and Arm-PCR of CDR3 regions, the team built TCR beta libraries. TCRdb re-called the multiplex PCR reads through MiXCR, storing one row per CDR3 protein. The data hold 530,000 or so distinct CDR3 sequences, with about 14% observed a single time. Noted time point: newly diagnosed GD, antithyroid drugs for less than 3 months. Extracted RNA from PBMCs served as the source of the TCR library. This sample was also put to use in a study of T cells in Graves' hyperthyroidism and ophthalmopathy.

The sample in question was peripheral blood mononuclear cells (PBMCs), obtained at new diagnosis, from a patient treated with antithyroid drugs. These receptors were collected from a young man with Graves disease.

Here the CDR3 DNA reads TGTGCCAGTAGTATAAGAATAGCCGGGGAGCTGTTTTTT. Protein: CASSIRIAGELFF. The J gene is TRBJ2-2, the V gene TRBV19, with no clear D. V lost 2 bases and J lost 6, with 7 bases in between. Germline-derived CDR1 and CDR2 are LNHDA and SQIVND (reference sequence). This CDR3 has 13 amino acids.

The V call is TRBV5-1, the J call TRBJ2-5; D possibly corresponds to TRBD2 (6 bases). CDR1 and CDR2 (germline): SGHRS, YFSETQ. V lost 2 bases to trimming and J lost 3 bases, with 11 bases between them. The CDR3 runs 14 residues. For the CDR3, the DNA is TGCGCCAGCAGCTTAGCACTAGCTGAAGAGACCCAGTACTTC. Translated: CASSLALAEETQYF.

V and J are TRBV30 and TRBJ2-3; D may match TRBD1 or TRBD2 (5 bases each). V was trimmed by 1 base and J by 2 bases, leaving 16 bases between them. The CDR3 has 16 residues. Germline loops: CDR1 GTSNPN, CDR2 SVGIG (reference sequence). As DNA, the CDR3 is TGTGCCTGGAGTGAAGATTCCGGGACCAACACAGATACGCAGTATTTT. It codes for CAWSEDSGTNTDTQYF. Looking up the rest from reference TRBV30 and TRBJ2-3 gives the full variable domain: SQTIHQWPATLVQPVGSPLSLECTVEGTSNPNLYWYRQAAGRGLQLLFYSVGIGQISSEVPQNLSASRPQDRQFILSSKKLLLSDSGFYLCAWSEDSGTNTDTQYFGPGTRLTVL.

This clonotype was seen only a few times. This rearrangement joins TRBV9 to TRBJ1-5; maybe TRBD1 (5 bases). Trimming pared 0 bases from V and 8 bases from J, leaving 12 bases between. The CDR3 runs 14 residues. CDR1 is SGDLS and CDR2 is YYNGEE in the germline V gene. DNA for the CDR3: TGTGCCAGCAGCGTAGACGGGGGTAGAGAGCCCCAGCATTTT. It is translated as CASSVDGGREPQHF.

Here the CDR3 DNA reads TGCGCCAGCAAAAGGACGGGAGGGGCGAACACTGAAGCTTTCTTT. Its protein product is CASKRTGGANTEAFF. J is TRBJ1-1 and V is TRBV4-1; D possibly corresponds to TRBD1 (5 bases). Trimming took 7 bases from V and 1 from J, leaving 16 bases between them. The CDR3 is made up of 15 amino acids. Germline loops: CDR1 MGHRA, CDR2 YSYEKL.

This clonotype was observed at least ten times. The chain joins TRBV6-1 to TRBJ2-7; D is unclear. The germline V gene encodes CDR1 MNHNS and CDR2 SASEGT. V lost 6 bases and J lost 3, with 9 bases in between. The length of the CDR3 is 12 residues. In DNA, the CDR3 is TGTGCCAGCAGCCGCTCAGTCTACGAGCAGTACTTC. This codes for CASSRSVYEQYF.

This clonotype was observed many times. The chain has TRBV6-1 and TRBJ2-1; 13 positions agree with TRBD2. CDR1 and CDR2 from the germline V gene are MNHNS and SASEGT. Losses at the gene ends were 8 bases for V and 2 bases for J; bases not matched to a gene: 12. CDR3 length equals 18 residues. Here the CDR3 reads CASWGGTSGIRTYNEQFF. CDR3 coding DNA: TGTGCCAGCTGGGGAGGGACTAGCGGGATTAGAACCTACAATGAGCAGTTCTTC.

With regard to this clonotype: A much larger clone differs from this one at a single base, so this may be a read error. CDR3 sequence (DNA): TGTGTCAGCAGCTTAGATGGGGGGATTAAAAACATTCAGTACTTC. Translation gives CVSSLDGGIKNIQYF. The chain links TRBV7-9 to TRBJ2-4, with D perhaps matching TRBD2 (6 bases). Germline-derived CDR1 and CDR2 are SEHNR and FQNEAQ (reference sequence). The length of the CDR3 is 15 residues. Drawing the rest from reference TRBV7-9 and TRBJ2-4, the complete variable domain is DTGVSQNPRHKITKRGQNVTFRCDPISEHNRLYWYRQTLGQGPEFLTYFQNEAQLEKSRLLSDRFSAERPKGSFSTLEIQRTEQGDSAMYLCVSSLDGGIKNIQYFGAGTRLSVL.

This chain connects TRBV20-1 to TRBJ2-1; TRBD1 is a possible D gene (6 bases). Trimming stripped 6 bases from V and 3 bases from J, with 12 bases between. Germline V gives CDR1 DFQATT, CDR2 SNEGSKA (reference sequence). The CDR3 extends over 13 amino acids. DNA for the CDR3: TGCAGTGCATCAGGGGCCTTCTACAATGAGCAGTTCTTC. Translating it yields CSASGAFYNEQFF.

This clonotype turned up a few times. The gene calls are TRBV29-1 and TRBJ2-1; a weak D match, TRBD1 (6 bases). The CDR3 totals 14 residues. Looked up from germline, CDR1 is SQVTM and CDR2 is ANQGSEA. Trimming took 3 bases from V and 8 from J, leaving 17 bases between them. CDR3 coding DNA: TGCAGCGTTGAGAACAGGGTTAATCCGTATGAGCAGTTCTTC. Amino acids: CSVENRVNPYEQFF.

In this sample, this clonotype turned up many times. The V gene is TRBV30, the J gene TRBJ1-5; D not resolved. The CDR3 length is 13 residues. V lost 5 bases and J lost 0, with 8 bases in between. From germline, CDR1 is GTSNPN and CDR2 SVGIG (reference sequence). CDR3 nucleotide sequence: TGTGCCTGGGGGGAGTATAGCAATCAGCCCCAGCATTTT. Its translation: CAWGEYSNQPQHF. Complete variable domain (other parts from reference TRBV30 and TRBJ1-5): SQTIHQWPATLVQPVGSPLSLECTVEGTSNPNLYWYRQAAGRGLQLLFYSVGIGQISSEVPQNLSASRPQDRQFILSSKKLLLSDSGFYLCAWGEYSNQPQHFGDGTRLSIL.

This clonotype was recorded a few times. The J gene is TRBJ2-1, the V gene TRBV4-1; D may be TRBD1 (6 bases). V dropped 5 bases and J dropped 6 bases, with 17 bases sitting between them. This CDR3 is built from 15 residues. The germline gives CDR1 MGHRA, CDR2 YSYEKL. The CDR3 DNA follows: TGCGCCAGCAGCAACCCCTGGGCAGGGGTCAATGAGCAGTTCTTC. This codes for CASSNPWAGVNEQFF.

This clonotype was observed many times. The CDR3 spells CASSSGTGRETNEKLFF. DNA for the CDR3: TGTGCCAGCAGTTCCGGGACAGGGAGGGAGACTAATGAAAAACTGTTTTTT. This rearrangement joins TRBV2 to TRBJ1-4; 9 nucleotides agree with TRBD1. J lost 2 bases, V lost 5 bases, and 9 bases had no gene match. CDR1 and CDR2 (germline): SNHLY, FYNNEI. This CDR3 has 17 amino acids.

This clonotype has at least ten counts. The chain couples TRBV11-2 to TRBJ2-1; TRBD2 matches at 13 bases. This CDR3 has 16 amino acids. Germline trimming cut 3 bases from V and 3 bases from J; bases unmatched to any gene: 2. Germline values: CDR1 SGHAT, CDR2 FQNNGV. This CDR3 is CASSFRLAGGYNEQFF. For the CDR3, the DNA is TGTGCCAGCAGCTTCCGACTAGCGGGAGGCTACAATGAGCAGTTCTTC. Supplemented by reference TRBV11-2 and TRBJ2-1, the full variable domain reads EAGVAQSPRYKIIEKRQSVAFWCNPISGHATLYWYQQILGQGPKLLIQFQNNGVVDDSQLPKDRFSAERLKGVDSTLKIQPAKLEDSAVYLCASSFRLAGGYNEQFFGPGTRLTVL.

This sequence joins TRBV4-1 and TRBJ2-5; D assignment may be TRBD1 or TRBD2 (5 bases each). Trimming removed 6 bases from V and 7 bases from J, with 18 bases in between. Germline-derived CDR1 and CDR2 are MGHRA and YSYEKL. The CDR3 totals 14 residues. The CDR3 coding sequence is TGCGCCAGCAGGGGGAACCGGGGAAGGGGGACCCAGTACTTC. This encodes CASRGNRGRGTQYF.

At least ten counts were recorded for this clonotype. The J gene is TRBJ1-2, the V gene TRBV27, with TRBD1 as a possible D gene (6 bases). Germline CDR1 is MNHEY and CDR2 is SMNVEV (reference sequence). The CDR3 has 13 amino acids. V was cut by 4 bases and J by 7 bases, with 13 bases left in between. The DNA for the CDR3 is TGTGCCAGCAGTTGGCAGGGGCGAAGTGGCTACACCTTC. Residues: CASSWQGRSGYTF.

This clonotype was seen a few times. The V gene is TRBV10-3, the J gene TRBJ2-3; a weak D match, TRBD2 (6 bases). The CDR3 has 15 amino acids. V was pared by 6 bases and J by 5 bases, with 18 bases between. The germline V gene encodes CDR1 ENHRY and CDR2 SYGVKD. CDR3 DNA sequence: TGTGCCATCAGCGAACTAGCTACTTTGATAGATACGCAGTATTTT. Protein sequence: CAISELATLIDTQYF.

The sample holds many counts of this clonotype. Written as DNA, the CDR3 is TGTGCCAGCATTATTAGCGGGAGGTACGAGCAGTACTTC. Translation gives CASIISGRYEQYF. The chain is built from TRBV2 and TRBJ2-7; 10 bases are a match to TRBD2. This CDR3 contains 13 residues. Germline CDR1 SNHLY, CDR2 FYNNEI. V shed 7 bases, J shed 4 bases, and the junction held 4 bases outside the gene matches.

This clonotype was seen a few times. The V call is TRBV20-1, the J call TRBJ2-2; tentative D call: TRBD1 (7 bases). Trimming stripped 2 bases from V and 7 bases from J, with 14 bases between. From germline, CDR1 is DFQATT and CDR2 SNEGSKA (reference sequence). The CDR3 loop spans 14 amino acids. In DNA, the CDR3 is TGCAGTGCTAGACAGGGGGGCGGCAGCGGGGAGCTGTTTTTT. Protein sequence: CSARQGGGSGELFF.

This chain joins TRBV29-1 and TRBJ1-4, with TRBD1 identical over 9 bases. The germline V gene has CDR1 SQVTM and CDR2 ANQGSEA. This CDR3 spans 15 amino acids. The V gene end was trimmed by 7 bases and the J gene end by 3 bases; junction bases not matched to a gene: 9. CDR3 in amino acids: CSGTTGGASNEKLFF. The CDR3, as DNA: TGCAGCGGCACAACAGGGGGCGCGTCTAATGAAAAACTGTTTTTT.

This clonotype was picked up many times. The chain carries TRBV7-2 and TRBJ2-2, with 7 bases identical to TRBD2. V was clipped by 5 bases and J by 2 bases; unmatched bases: 8. The germline gives CDR1 SGHTA, CDR2 FQGNSA. The CDR3 extends over 16 amino acids. The CDR3 nucleotides are TGTGCCAGCAGCCCCGGGGGGACCATTAACACCGGGGAGCTGTTTTTT. This encodes CASSPGGTINTGELFF. Based on the CDR3 plus reference TRBV7-2 and TRBJ2-2, the full variable domain is GAGVSQSPSNKVTEKGKDVELRCDPISGHTALYWYRQSLGQGLEFLIYFQGNSAPDKSGLPSDRFSAERTGGSVSTLTIQRTQQEDSAVYLCASSPGGTINTGELFFGEGSRLTVL.